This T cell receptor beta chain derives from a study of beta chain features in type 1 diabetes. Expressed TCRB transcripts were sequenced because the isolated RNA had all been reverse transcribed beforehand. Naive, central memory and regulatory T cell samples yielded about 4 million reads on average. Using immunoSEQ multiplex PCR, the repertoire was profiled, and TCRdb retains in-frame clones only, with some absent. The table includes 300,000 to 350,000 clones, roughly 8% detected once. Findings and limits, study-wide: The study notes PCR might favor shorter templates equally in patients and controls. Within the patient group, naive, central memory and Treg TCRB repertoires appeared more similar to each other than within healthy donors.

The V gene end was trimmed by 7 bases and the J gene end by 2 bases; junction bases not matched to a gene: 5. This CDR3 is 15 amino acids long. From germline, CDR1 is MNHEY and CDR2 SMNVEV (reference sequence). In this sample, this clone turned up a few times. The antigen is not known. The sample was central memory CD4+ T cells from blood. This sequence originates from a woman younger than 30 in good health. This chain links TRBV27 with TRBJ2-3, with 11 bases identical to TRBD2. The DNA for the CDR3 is TGTGCCAGCAATACACTAGCGGGAGACACAGATACGCAGTATTTT. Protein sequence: CASNTLAGDTDTQYF.